This T cell receptor (beta chain) was obtained from a study of control samples from healthy donors and cancer patients. The CDR3 consists of 11 residues. Per germline, CDR1 DFQATT and CDR2 SNEGSKA (reference sequence). V lost 1 base and J lost 10, with 8 bases in between. This clone was recorded only once. Here immunoSEQ multiplex PCR was the method, and the copy in TCRdb shows in-frame clones only, minus some. The data hold under 150,000 clones, with roughly 91% observed a single time. The chain joins TRBV20-1 to TRBJ2-1, with a tentative D call TRBD1 (6 bases). The sequenced sample consisted of PBMCs. The receptor comes from a man aged 45-65 years with head and neck cancer. The CDR3 loop reads CSARVGTEQFF. Written as DNA, the CDR3 is TGCAGTGCTAGAGTGGGGACAGAGCAGTTCTTC.